These T cell receptor beta chains were read from a single sample in a study of blood T cells in healthy people across ages. TCRdb re-analysed the 5' RACE reads in MiXCR, keeping a single row per CDR3 protein. The sample holds fewer than 700,000 distinct CDR3 sequences, under 55% seen once. The sequenced sample was blood. The receptor source for this set is a man older than 75 in good health. Both conserved end residues are part of each CDR3. A D gene is named only where the DNA matches it firmly. The size field is filled for only some rows; it gives once, few, many or a size class.

D,J,size,V,DNA,CDR3
.,TRBJ2-6,.,TRBV7-9,TGTGCCAGCAGCTCGCCGGGCGCGGCAGCTTCCAGCTCTGGGGCCAACGTCCTGACTTTC,CASSSPGAAASSSGANVLTF
.,TRBJ1-3,.,TRBV29-1,TGCAGCGCCGGGACTACCTCTGGAAACACCATATATTTT,CSAGTTSGNTIYF
.,TRBJ1-5,few,TRBV2,TGTGCCAGCAGGTCACAGGGCCGTAATCAGCCCCAGCATTTT,CASRSQGRNQPQHF
.,TRBJ1-1,.,TRBV29-1,TGCAGCGGTGGTGAAAGATGGACTGAAGCTTTCTTT,CSGGERWTEAFF
.,TRBJ2-1,.,TRBV7-3,TGTGCCAGCAGCTTAAGGGGGACTCCGGGGAACAATGAGCAGTTCTTC,CASSLRGTPGNNEQFF
.,TRBJ1-2,.,TRBV7-2,TGTGCCAGCAGCTTAGCCACAGCAATTATGCATGGCTACACCTTC,CASSLATAIMHGYTF
TRBD2,TRBJ2-7,.,TRBV29-1,TGCAGCGTTGAGGGGGGGTCCGGATACGAGCAGTACTTC,CSVEGGSGYEQYF
.,TRBJ2-7,.,TRBV20-1,TGCATGGCAGAGAATTCCTACGAGCAGTACTTC,CMAENSYEQYF
.,TRBJ1-1,.,TRBV28,TGTGCCAGTGGCAGAAGGGGGTCGGGGAACACTGAAGCTTTCTTT,CASGRRGSGNTEAFF
.,TRBJ2-5,few,TRBV29-1,TGCAGCGTTGAAGCTGGACCGGAGACCCAGTACTTC,CSVEAGPETQYF
.,TRBJ2-3,many,TRBV7-2,TGTGCCAGCACCCGCGAGGGCCTTACAGATACGCAGTATTTT,CASTREGLTDTQYF
.,TRBJ2-3,few,TRBV29-1,TGCAGCCACCGGGCAGCCACAGATACGCAGTATTTT,CSHRAATDTQYF
.,TRBJ1-1,.,TRBV9,TGTGCCAGCAGCGTAGTGTCGGACGGACTGAACACTGAAGCTTTCTTT,CASSVVSDGLNTEAFF
TRBD1,TRBJ1-1,few,TRBV29-1,TGCAGCGCCCGCTCGGGACAGCCAAACACTGAAGCTTTCTTT,CSARSGQPNTEAFF
.,TRBJ2-1,many,TRBV6-6,TGTGCCAGCAGTGATACGGGACTCATCTACAATGAGCAGTTCTTC,CASSDTGLIYNEQFF
.,TRBJ1-2,.,TRBV18,TGTGCCAGCTCACTAAACGGCAGGGATGGCTACACCTTC,CASSLNGRDGYTF
TRBD1,TRBJ1-1,.,TRBV20-1,TGCAGTGCGGGGACAGTCTCGAATTTGAACACTGAAGCTTTCTTT,CSAGTVSNLNTEAFF
.,TRBJ2-7,few,TRBV5-1,TGCGCCAGCAGCCTGACAGTCCGCGAGCAGTACTTC,CASSLTVREQYF
.,TRBJ2-1,many,TRBV12-3/TRBV12-4,TGTGCCAGCAGTTTCTACAATGAGCAGTTCTTC,CASSFYNEQFF
.,TRBJ2-1,few,TRBV28,TGTGCCAGCAGTTTTCCCCCCCTGGACAATGAGCAGTTCTTC,CASSFPPLDNEQFF
TRBD2,TRBJ2-7,few,TRBV7-2,TGTGCCAGCAGCTTGGAAGCGGGAGTGGGAGGAGAGGCCCAGTACTTC,CASSLEAGVGGEAQYF
.,TRBJ2-3,.,TRBV20-1,TGCAGTGCTAGCTCACCAGATACGCAGTATTTT,CSASSPDTQYF
TRBD1,TRBJ1-2,once,TRBV9,TGTGCCAGCAGCGTCCGTCCAGGGGGCTACTATGGCTACACCTTC,CASSVRPGGYYGYTF
TRBD1,TRBJ2-1,.,TRBV5-4,TGTGCCAGCAGCTTGAAGGCAGGTCGACAGGGTGGCTACAATGAGCAGTTCTTC,CASSLKAGRQGGYNEQFF
TRBD1,TRBJ2-4,.,TRBV2,TGTGCCAGCAGTGGGACAGGGGGCGGTGAGCAGTACTTC,CASSGTGGGEQYF
TRBD1,TRBJ2-7,few,TRBV7-6,TGTGCCAGCAGCACCCGACAGGGGCACTACGAGCAGTACTTC,CASSTRQGHYEQYF
.,TRBJ2-1,.,TRBV20-1,TGCAGTGCTTCCGGGACTTCAAATAGGGATGAGCAGTTCTTC,CSASGTSNRDEQFF
TRBD1,TRBJ1-5,.,TRBV16,TGTGCCAGCAGCCGAAACAGGGGGGGACAGCCCCAGCATTTT,CASSRNRGGQPQHF